The rows below give T cell receptor beta chains drawn from one sample of a study of chemoradiotherapy in HPV16-positive cancers. Generated by immunoSEQ multiplex PCR, the TCRdb table keeps only in-frame clones and is missing some. The sample yields some 3,000 clones, roughly 84% seen once. This specimen consisted of tumor tissue, obtained from a patient who underwent chemoradiotherapy. The receptors come from a human donor with HPV-associated anogenital cancer. Both conserved end residues are part of each CDR3. Each record gives: clone size, V gene, J gene, D gene, CDR3 DNA, CDR3 protein. D genes are given only for firm matches. Clone size is shown for a subset of rows, as once, few, many or a class of expanded clone.

clone size: NA
V gene: TRBV6-6
J gene: TRBJ1-2
D gene: NA
CDR3 DNA: TGTGCCAGCAGGCCACAGATTAACTATGGCTACACCTTC
CDR3 protein: CASRPQINYGYTF

clone size: NA
V gene: TRBV7-9
J gene: TRBJ2-7
D gene: NA
CDR3 DNA: TGTGCCAGCAGCCGGCTGGGCTACGAGCAGTACTTC
CDR3 protein: CASSRLGYEQYF

clone size: NA
V gene: TRBV28
J gene: TRBJ1-2
D gene: TRBD1
CDR3 DNA: TGTGCCAGCAGGACAGGGGGCGATAATGGCTACACCTTC
CDR3 protein: CASRTGGDNGYTF

clone size: NA
V gene: TRBV4-3
J gene: TRBJ2-7
D gene: NA
CDR3 DNA: TGCGCCAGCAGCCAAGTTCGAGATTCCTACGAGCAGTACTTC
CDR3 protein: CASSQVRDSYEQYF

clone size: NA
V gene: TRBV5-1
J gene: TRBJ1-6
D gene: NA
CDR3 DNA: TGCGCCAGCAGCTTGGAGGTCTCCTATAATTCACCCCTCCACTTT
CDR3 protein: CASSLEVSYNSPLHF

clone size: NA
V gene: TRBV5-1
J gene: TRBJ1-4
D gene: NA
CDR3 DNA: TGCGCCAGCAGGGGCCGGGGTGGTGAAAAACTGTTTTTT
CDR3 protein: CASRGRGGEKLFF

clone size: NA
V gene: TRBV5-1
J gene: TRBJ2-1
D gene: NA
CDR3 DNA: TGCGCCAGCAGCTTTGTTGGTAATTTAGAGCAGTTCTTC
CDR3 protein: CASSFVGNLEQFF

clone size: NA
V gene: TRBV7-8
J gene: TRBJ1-5
D gene: TRBD1
CDR3 DNA: TGTGCCAGCAGCCCCCGGACAGGGAACAATCAGCCCCAGCATTTT
CDR3 protein: CASSPRTGNNQPQHF

clone size: NA
V gene: TRBV28
J gene: TRBJ2-7
D gene: TRBD1
CDR3 DNA: TGTGCCAGCAGTTTTTCCAGGGGGTTGCGGGAGCAGTACTTC
CDR3 protein: CASSFSRGLREQYF

clone size: NA
V gene: TRBV5-1
J gene: TRBJ2-5
D gene: TRBD1
CDR3 DNA: TGCGCCAGCAGCTTGGCAGGTACAGGGGCTCAAGAGACCCAGTACTTC
CDR3 protein: CASSLAGTGAQETQYF

clone size: NA
V gene: TRBV7-2
J gene: TRBJ1-5
D gene: NA
CDR3 DNA: TGTGCCAGCAGCTTAGGTCGGGATCGTAGCAATCAGCCCCAGCATTTT
CDR3 protein: CASSLGRDRSNQPQHF

clone size: once
V gene: TRBV27
J gene: TRBJ1-2
D gene: NA
CDR3 DNA: TGTGCCAGCAGTTCTCCCTACAGAGATGGCTACACCTTC
CDR3 protein: CASSSPYRDGYTF

clone size: NA
V gene: TRBV29-1
J gene: TRBJ2-6
D gene: NA
CDR3 DNA: TGCAGCGTCCACAGTGGCTCTGGGGCCAACGTCCTGACTTTC
CDR3 protein: CSVHSGSGANVLTF

clone size: NA
V gene: TRBV6-6
J gene: TRBJ2-3
D gene: NA
CDR3 DNA: TGTGCCAGCAGTTATCAGGGCACAGATACGCAGTATTTT
CDR3 protein: CASSYQGTDTQYF

clone size: NA
V gene: TRBV15
J gene: TRBJ1-3
D gene: NA
CDR3 DNA: TGTGCCACCAGCAGCTCTAGGCTGAACTCTGGAAACACCATATATTTT
CDR3 protein: CATSSSRLNSGNTIYF

clone size: NA
V gene: TRBV4-1
J gene: TRBJ2-1
D gene: TRBD2
CDR3 DNA: TGCGCCAGCAGCCAAGTGTTGTCGACTAGCGGGACACCTGAGCAGTTCTTC
CDR3 protein: CASSQVLSTSGTPEQFF

clone size: NA
V gene: TRBV7-9
J gene: TRBJ2-3
D gene: NA
CDR3 DNA: TGTGCCAGCAGCTTAGAGGGCACAGATACGCAGTATTTT
CDR3 protein: CASSLEGTDTQYF

clone size: NA
V gene: TRBV6-1
J gene: TRBJ2-7
D gene: NA
CDR3 DNA: TGTGCCAGCACGACGATTCAGTATTCCTACGAGCAGTACTTC
CDR3 protein: CASTTIQYSYEQYF

clone size: NA
V gene: TRBV5-1
J gene: TRBJ2-5
D gene: NA
CDR3 DNA: TGCGCCAGCAGCTTCCTGGGACGCCCCTCTCAGGAGACCCAGTACTTC
CDR3 protein: CASSFLGRPSQETQYF

clone size: NA
V gene: TRBV11-2
J gene: TRBJ2-5
D gene: NA
CDR3 DNA: TGTGCCAGCAGCTTCAGTGGTAACGAACAAGAGACCCAGTACTTC
CDR3 protein: CASSFSGNEQETQYF

clone size: few
V gene: TRBV29-1
J gene: TRBJ2-1
D gene: NA
CDR3 DNA: TGCAGCGTTGCCGGGCTGGATGAGCAGTTCTTC
CDR3 protein: CSVAGLDEQFF

clone size: NA
V gene: TRBV30
J gene: TRBJ2-5
D gene: NA
CDR3 DNA: TGTGCCTGGAGTCGTTTTCTCGAGACCCAGTACTTC
CDR3 protein: CAWSRFLETQYF

clone size: NA
V gene: TRBV7-7
J gene: TRBJ1-1
D gene: NA
CDR3 DNA: TGTGCTAGCAGCTTAACCCGACAGGCCGGCCCCCCTGTGGACACTGAAGCTTTCTTT
CDR3 protein: CASSLTRQAGPPVDTEAFF

clone size: NA
V gene: TRBV28
J gene: TRBJ1-1
D gene: NA
CDR3 DNA: TGTGCCAGCAGTCCTGGAGGGCGGACCAACACTGAAGCTTTCTTT
CDR3 protein: CASSPGGRTNTEAFF

clone size: NA
V gene: TRBV6-1
J gene: TRBJ2-7
D gene: TRBD1
CDR3 DNA: TGTGCCAGCAGTGAGATTTGGGGACAGGGTCAGTACGAGCAGTACTTC
CDR3 protein: CASSEIWGQGQYEQYF

clone size: once
V gene: TRBV28
J gene: TRBJ2-7
D gene: TRBD2
CDR3 DNA: TGTGCCAGCAGTTCGGATAGCGGGACCTACGAGCAGTACTTC
CDR3 protein: CASSSDSGTYEQYF

clone size: NA
V gene: TRBV15
J gene: TRBJ2-7
D gene: TRBD2
CDR3 DNA: TGTGCCACCAGCAGAGAGGGGACTAGTTACGAGCAGTACTTC
CDR3 protein: CATSREGTSYEQYF

clone size: NA
V gene: TRBV19
J gene: TRBJ1-3
D gene: NA
CDR3 DNA: TGTGCCAGTAGTGCCCTTTTGGTGATGAGCTCTGGAAACACCATATATTTT
CDR3 protein: CASSALLVMSSGNTIYF

clone size: NA
V gene: TRBV2
J gene: TRBJ1-4
D gene: TRBD1
CDR3 DNA: TGTGCCAGCACCAGGGACAGCACTAATGAAAAACTGTTTTTT
CDR3 protein: CASTRDSTNEKLFF

clone size: NA
V gene: TRBV5-1
J gene: TRBJ2-3
D gene: TRBD1
CDR3 DNA: TGCGCCAGCAGCTTGAGGGGGCAGGGGGCCCCCACAGATACGCAGTATTTT
CDR3 protein: CASSLRGQGAPTDTQYF

clone size: NA
V gene: TRBV7-2
J gene: TRBJ1-1
D gene: NA
CDR3 DNA: TGTGCCAGCACCAATAGCGTATCGAACACTGAAGCTTTCTTT
CDR3 protein: CASTNSVSNTEAFF

clone size: NA
V gene: TRBV5-1
J gene: TRBJ1-2
D gene: TRBD1
CDR3 DNA: TGCGCCAGCAGCTGGACAGGGTGGGGCTACACCTTC
CDR3 protein: CASSWTGWGYTF

clone size: NA
V gene: TRBV5-4
J gene: TRBJ2-1
D gene: NA
CDR3 DNA: TGTGCCAGCATTGACTCCGGCTCCTACAATGAGCAGTTCTTC
CDR3 protein: CASIDSGSYNEQFF

clone size: few
V gene: TRBV5-4
J gene: TRBJ2-1
D gene: TRBD2
CDR3 DNA: TGTGCCAGCAGGAGCGGGGGGGCGAATGAGCAGTTCTTC
CDR3 protein: CASRSGGANEQFF

clone size: NA
V gene: TRBV10-3
J gene: TRBJ1-2
D gene: NA
CDR3 DNA: TGTGCCATCAGTGACCCGACCCAGGGGATCTACAACTATGGCTACACCTTC
CDR3 protein: CAISDPTQGIYNYGYTF

clone size: NA
V gene: TRBV5-6
J gene: TRBJ1-3
D gene: NA
CDR3 DNA: TGTGCCAGCAGCTTGGGTCTGGGGGCTGGAAACACCATATATTTT
CDR3 protein: CASSLGLGAGNTIYF

clone size: NA
V gene: TRBV5-1
J gene: TRBJ1-2
D gene: NA
CDR3 DNA: TGCGCCAGCAGCTTGGAACCGGGTACGGCCTATGGCTACACCTTC
CDR3 protein: CASSLEPGTAYGYTF

clone size: NA
V gene: TRBV6-6
J gene: TRBJ1-5
D gene: NA
CDR3 DNA: TGTGCCAGCAGTTACCAACGTTCGTCTAGCAATCAGCCCCAGCATTTT
CDR3 protein: CASSYQRSSSNQPQHF

clone size: NA
V gene: TRBV9
J gene: TRBJ2-2
D gene: NA
CDR3 DNA: TGTGCCAGCAGCGTAGTGGGGGGACCATTCGCGGAGCTGTTTTTT
CDR3 protein: CASSVVGGPFAELFF

clone size: NA
V gene: TRBV28
J gene: TRBJ1-2
D gene: NA
CDR3 DNA: TGTGCCAGCAGTTACCGGGGTAACTATGGCTACACCTTC
CDR3 protein: CASSYRGNYGYTF

clone size: NA
V gene: TRBV7-3
J gene: TRBJ2-1
D gene: TRBD1
CDR3 DNA: TGTGCCAGCAGCCAGGACAGGGGCTCCTACAATGAGCAGTTCTTC
CDR3 protein: CASSQDRGSYNEQFF

clone size: NA
V gene: TRBV11-2
J gene: TRBJ2-3
D gene: TRBD2
CDR3 DNA: TGTGCCAGCAGCTTCAGCGGGGGTGATACGCAGTATTTT
CDR3 protein: CASSFSGGDTQYF

clone size: NA
V gene: TRBV18
J gene: TRBJ2-3
D gene: NA
CDR3 DNA: TGTGCCAGCTCACCAATATTACAATTAGGAACAGATACGCAGTATTTT
CDR3 protein: CASSPILQLGTDTQYF

clone size: NA
V gene: TRBV4-1
J gene: TRBJ2-3
D gene: TRBD2
CDR3 DNA: TGCGCCAGCAGCCAAGATCAGCCTAGCGGGAGTGTCATGGCAGATACGCAGTATTTT
CDR3 protein: CASSQDQPSGSVMADTQYF

clone size: NA
V gene: TRBV5-1
J gene: TRBJ2-1
D gene: NA
CDR3 DNA: TGCGCCAGCAGCGAAGCAGGGGCCCTATCCTACAATGAGCAGTTCTTC
CDR3 protein: CASSEAGALSYNEQFF

clone size: NA
V gene: TRBV2
J gene: TRBJ1-1
D gene: NA
CDR3 DNA: TGTGCCAGCAGAAGACAAATGAACACTGAAGCTTTCTTT
CDR3 protein: CASRRQMNTEAFF

clone size: NA
V gene: TRBV6-1
J gene: TRBJ1-5
D gene: NA
CDR3 DNA: TGTGCCAGCAGTCGGAGAGGAGATAGCAATCAGCCCCAGCATTTT
CDR3 protein: CASSRRGDSNQPQHF

clone size: NA
V gene: TRBV5-5
J gene: TRBJ1-1
D gene: NA
CDR3 DNA: TGTGCCAGCAGCAGAGAACGGACTGAAGCTTTCTTT
CDR3 protein: CASSRERTEAFF

clone size: NA
V gene: TRBV15
J gene: TRBJ2-7
D gene: NA
CDR3 DNA: TGTGCCACCAGCAGGATAGACAGTTACGAGCAGTACTTC
CDR3 protein: CATSRIDSYEQYF

clone size: NA
V gene: TRBV2
J gene: TRBJ1-2
D gene: NA
CDR3 DNA: TGTGCCAGCAGTACAGGCCCTAACTATGGCTACACCTTC
CDR3 protein: CASSTGPNYGYTF